Listed here is a single T cell receptor beta chain. These data belong to a study of blood T cell repertoires in COVID-19. The CDR3 runs 15 residues. Looked up from germline, CDR1 is SGHVS and CDR2 is FNYEAQ. Germline trimming cut 5 bases from V and 8 bases from J; bases unmatched to any gene: 10. Sequenced by immunoSEQ multiplex PCR; TCRdb stores in-frame clones only, minus some. The repertoire consists of about 86,000 clones, with 75% to 90% occurring once and the leading ten covering more than 0.95%. The origin of this receptor is a woman in her 50s with acute COVID-19. V usage is TRBV7-6 and J usage is TRBJ1-3; 9 nucleotides line up with TRBD1. Sequencing was carried out using PBMCs or T cells enriched from blood (not recorded which). CDR3 region: CASSQDRGRSDTIYF. DNA of the CDR3: TGTGCCAGCAGCCAGGACAGGGGTAGAAGTGACACCATATATTTT.